The 31 T cell receptor beta chains presented below share a single source sample, sequenced in a study of blood T cell repertoires in COVID-19. Sequenced by immunoSEQ multiplex PCR; TCRdb stores in-frame clones only, minus some. The table records 340,000 or so clones, more than 70% of them present only once. What was sequenced was peripheral blood. The receptors derive from a man aged 25-40 years with active or convalescent COVID-19.

V and J are TRBV28 and TRBJ1-4, with D hard to call. Trimming shortened V by 2 bases and J by 8 bases, and 12 bases separated the two germline ends. This CDR3 has 14 amino acids. Per germline, CDR1 MDHEN and CDR2 SYDVKM. CDR3 amino acids: CASSLRRVGEKLFF. The CDR3 DNA reads as TGTGCCAGCAGTTTAAGGAGGGTTGGGGAAAAACTGTTTTTT.

V is TRBV4-2 and J is TRBJ2-7, with 8 nucleotides matching TRBD1. The CDR3 spans 15 residues. V shed 0 bases and J 3 bases; nucleotides not matched to a gene: 4. The V gene's germline CDR1 is LGHNA and CDR2 YNFKEQ. CDR3: CASSQEEQGGYEQYF. CDR3 coding DNA: TGTGCCAGCAGCCAAGAGGAACAGGGGGGCTACGAGCAGTACTTC.

The V call is TRBV29-1, the J call TRBJ1-5; 8 nucleotides match TRBD1. Germline loops: CDR1 SQVTM, CDR2 ANQGSEA. Trimming took 6 bases from V and 7 from J; bases not matched to a gene: 8. The CDR3 runs 13 residues. The CDR3 region is CSVADRGGQPQHF. In nucleotides, the CDR3 is TGCAGCGTCGCCGACAGGGGTGGACAGCCCCAGCATTTT.

This chain joins TRBV5-4 and TRBJ2-7; D unclear. In germline, CDR1 is SGHNT, CDR2 YYREEE (reference sequence). Between the trimmed V and J ends, which lost 2 bases and 3 bases, there was a span of 6 bases. This CDR3 contains 12 residues. The CDR3: CASSFGGYEQYF. DNA for the CDR3: TGTGCCAGCAGCTTCGGTGGCTACGAGCAGTACTTC.

The CDR3 loop is CASSLPRQGAVYGYTF. CDR3 sequence (DNA): TGTGCCAGCAGTTTACCTAGACAGGGGGCGGTCTATGGCTACACCTTC. The V call is TRBV28, the J call TRBJ1-2; 10 positions match TRBD1. Germline assignment: CDR1 MDHEN and CDR2 SYDVKM. This CDR3 has 16 residues. Losses at the gene ends were 2 bases for V and 4 bases for J; bases not matched to a gene: 7.

The CDR3 DNA follows: TGTGCCAGCAGCTCACCGGGACTAGCGGGCCGGAGCTCCTACAATGAGCAGTTCTTC. Protein: CASSSPGLAGRSSYNEQFF. V gene TRBV5-4 combines with J gene TRBJ2-1; 12 bases fit TRBD2. The CDR3 is made up of 19 amino acids. The J segment lost 0 bases and the V segment lost 3 bases, leaving 10 bases of the junction unmatched. CDR1 SGHNT and CDR2 YYREEE come from the germline V gene (reference sequence).

This chain uses TRBV6-6 with TRBJ2-1; the match to TRBD2 covers 7 bases. V was clipped by 2 bases and J by 4 bases; unmatched bases: 5. Germline V CDR1 and CDR2: MNHNY, SVGAGI (reference sequence). CDR3 length: 15 residues. The CDR3 region is CASSYGGGRYNEQFF. For the CDR3, the DNA is TGTGCCAGCAGTTACGGCGGGGGTAGGTACAATGAGCAGTTCTTC.

V is TRBV6-5 and J is TRBJ2-1, with D possibly TRBD2 on 6 matching bases. The CDR3 is made up of 15 amino acids. V was clipped by 6 bases and J by 3 bases, with 15 bases between them. The germline gives CDR1 MNHEY, CDR2 SVGAGI. The CDR3 loop is CASRGGLAGYNEQFF. In nucleotides, the CDR3 is TGTGCCAGCAGAGGAGGGCTTGCGGGCTACAATGAGCAGTTCTTC.

V gene TRBV29-1 combines with J gene TRBJ1-1; 12 nucleotides agree with TRBD1. The V gene's germline CDR1 is SQVTM and CDR2 ANQGSEA. With V trimmed by 4 bases and J by 6 bases, 3 bases remained unmatched. The CDR3 has 13 amino acids. The CDR3 sequence: CSVGGQGAPEAFF. For the CDR3, the DNA is TGCAGCGTTGGGGGACAGGGGGCACCTGAAGCTTTCTTT.

The chain combines TRBV3-1 (or the pseudogene TRBV3-2) with TRBJ1-4, with TRBD1 identical over 10 bases. The CDR3 spans 13 residues. Trimming at V came to 8 bases and at J to 7 bases, leaving 4 bases not matched to a gene. Germline V CDR1 and CDR2: LGHDT, YNNKEL (reference sequence). The DNA of the CDR3 is TGTGCCAGCCGACAGGGGGCAGTTGAAAAACTGTTTTTT. The encoded protein is CASRQGAVEKLFF.

This chain connects TRBV4-2 to TRBJ1-1; the match to TRBD1 covers 10 bases. Unmatched junction bases numbered 7, after V lost 0 bases and J lost 0 bases. CDR1 is LGHNA and CDR2 is YNFKEQ in the germline V gene. The length of the CDR3 is 18 residues. CDR3 DNA sequence: TGTGCCAGCAGCCAAGAGGGGACAGGGGCTATCGTGAACACTGAAGCTTTCTTT. Residues: CASSQEGTGAIVNTEAFF.

V is TRBV5-1 and J is TRBJ2-4; 15 bases agree with TRBD2. J gave up 15 bases and V 4 bases, and 11 bases lay outside the gene matches. The CDR3 runs 15 residues. CDR1 SGHRS and CDR2 YFSETQ come from the germline V gene. This chain's CDR3 is CASSIRTSGGGDRYF. The CDR3 nucleotides are TGCGCCAGCAGCATACGGACTAGCGGGGGGGGCGACCGGTACTTC.

This clone has just a few counts. The rearrangement links TRBV6-2 or TRBV6-3 to TRBJ2-2; unclear D gene. V was shortened by 2 bases and J by 2 bases, with 3 bases between the two germline ends. The germline gives CDR1 MNHEY, CDR2 SVGEGT. The CDR3 runs to 13 residues. The CDR3 loop reads CASSYTNTGELFF. The CDR3 DNA follows: TGTGCCAGCAGTTACACTAACACCGGGGAGCTGTTTTTT.

The chain recombines TRBV4-1 with TRBJ2-7, with D possibly TRBD2 on 8 matching bases. CDR1 MGHRA and CDR2 YSYEKL come from the germline V gene. Trimming shortened V by 8 bases and J by 3 bases, and 20 bases separated the two germline ends. The CDR3 is made up of 15 amino acids. CDR3 protein: CASRPRGDRHYEQYF. The CDR3 nucleotides are TGCGCCAGCCGCCCGCGGGGGGACAGACACTACGAGCAGTACTTC.

This clone turned up a few times. The chain has TRBV4-2 and TRBJ2-1; TRBD2 matches at 11 bases. Germline CDR1 reads LGHNA; CDR2 reads YNFKEQ. V lost 5 bases and J lost 4; bases outside the gene matches: 4. This CDR3 is built from 15 residues. In DNA, the CDR3 is TGTGCCAGCAGCTCCGGGACTAGCGGTTACAATGAGCAGTTCTTC. This translates into CASSSGTSGYNEQFF.

This clone has just one count. V gene TRBV13 combines with J gene TRBJ2-3; D unresolved. CDR1 and CDR2 from the germline V gene are PRHDT and FYEKMQ (reference sequence). Trimming took off 5 bases at V and 5 bases at J, with 5 bases between the two ends. This CDR3 comprises 11 residues. The CDR3 here is CASSVGDTQYF. For the CDR3, the DNA is TGTGCCAGCAGCGTCGGAGATACGCAGTATTTT.

The V gene is TRBV6-4, the J gene TRBJ2-7; 9 nucleotides match TRBD2. V was clipped by 6 bases and J by 3 bases; unmatched bases: 6. Looked up from germline, CDR1 is MRHNA and CDR2 is SNTAGT. This CDR3 region has 14 residues. CDR3 in amino acids: CASSEYSGSYEQYF. The CDR3, as DNA: TGTGCCAGCAGCGAGTATAGCGGGAGCTACGAGCAGTACTTC.

V usage is TRBV5-4 and J usage is TRBJ2-7, with TRBD1 matching over 7 bases. The length of the CDR3 is 14 residues. CDR1 and CDR2 from the germline V gene are SGHNT and YYREEE (reference sequence). The trim removed 0 bases at V and 2 bases at J, leaving 2 bases unmatched. CDR3 residues: CASSLGTGPYEQYF. Written as DNA, the CDR3 is TGTGCCAGCAGCTTGGGGACAGGTCCCTACGAGCAGTACTTC.

V and J are TRBV11-3 and TRBJ1-2; 8 bases map to TRBD1. J was trimmed by 5 bases and V by 0 bases; bases with no gene match: 5. From germline, CDR1 is SGHNT and CDR2 YENEEA. There are 15 residues in the CDR3. CDR3 nucleotide sequence: TGTGCCAGCAGCTTAGATGGGAGACAGGGGTATGGCTACACCTTC. Translation gives CASSLDGRQGYGYTF.

This chain uses TRBV3-1 (or the pseudogene TRBV3-2) with TRBJ1-2; 8 bases align to TRBD1. The germline V gene encodes CDR1 LGHDT and CDR2 YNNKEL (reference sequence). The CDR3 sequence is 13 residues long. The trim removed 4 bases at V and 10 bases at J, leaving 8 bases unmatched. CDR3 sequence (DNA): TGTGCCAGCAGCCGCGGAGACAGGGGATCCTACACCTTC. Protein product: CASSRGDRGSYTF.

This clone came up once. V and J are TRBV4-1 and TRBJ1-5; 7 bases are shared with TRBD1. Germline lookup yields CDR1 MGHRA and CDR2 YSYEKL. V was clipped by 4 bases and J by 4 bases; unmatched bases: 4. CDR3 length: 14 residues. The CDR3 sequence is CASSRQGTNQPQHF. CDR3 sequence (DNA): TGCGCCAGCAGCCGACAGGGCACTAATCAGCCCCAGCATTTT.

This sequence joins TRBV6-4 and TRBJ1-2, with TRBD1 matching 7 bases. Germline CDR1 and CDR2: MRHNA and SNTAGT. V lost 9 bases to trimming and J lost 3 bases; unmatched junction nucleotides: 4. CDR3 length: 12 amino acids. As DNA, the CDR3 is TGTGCCAGAATAGACAGGGACTATGGCTACACCTTC. It specifies CARIDRDYGYTF.

The chain has TRBV3-1 (or the pseudogene TRBV3-2) and TRBJ1-6, with a tentative D call TRBD1 (5 bases). V shed 1 base and J shed 10 bases, with 14 bases lying between them. The CDR3 sequence is 15 residues long. Germline V gene sequence: CDR1 LGHDT, CDR2 YNNKEL (reference sequence). The CDR3 DNA reads as TGTGCCAGCAGCCAAGGGTGGCAGGGTCGATCACCCCTCCACTTT. As protein: CASSQGWQGRSPLHF.

The V and J genes are TRBV6-5 and TRBJ1-5; weak D call: TRBD1 (6 bases). The V and J ends lost 0 bases and 7 bases respectively, with 10 bases between them. Germline CDR1 MNHEY, CDR2 SVGAGI. This CDR3 has 14 residues. The CDR3 spells CASSYSGGGQPQHF. As DNA, the CDR3 is TGTGCCAGCAGTTACTCAGGGGGTGGGCAGCCCCAGCATTTT.

This rearrangement joins TRBV10-3 to TRBJ2-7; 9 bases map to TRBD1. The junction had 21 bases not matched to a gene; V was cut back by 4 bases and J by 5 bases. Germline CDR1 ENHRY, CDR2 SYGVKD. There are 19 residues in the CDR3. The CDR3 protein is CAISAHRGRLKDLSNEQYF. The DNA of the CDR3 is TGTGCCATCAGTGCCCACAGGGGGCGCTTGAAGGATCTGTCTAACGAGCAGTACTTC.

The table lists this clone with a few counts. This rearrangement joins TRBV2 to TRBJ2-1; D not resolved. The CDR3 loop spans 15 amino acids. V shed 3 bases and J shed 5 bases, with 14 bases lying between them. Germline values: CDR1 SNHLY, CDR2 FYNNEI. The CDR3 DNA reads TGTGCCAGCAGTGACGCCTCCTACAGAAACAATGAGCAGTTCTTC. Its translation is CASSDASYRNNEQFF.

The CDR3 DNA is TGTGCCAGCAGTTACCGCGGACTAAACACAGATACGCAGTATTTT. Protein sequence: CASSYRGLNTDTQYF. The gene calls are TRBV6-2 or TRBV6-3 and TRBJ2-3; D is perhaps TRBD2 (6 bases). The V and J ends lost 2 bases and 2 bases respectively, with 11 bases between them. Germline V gives CDR1 MNHEY, CDR2 SVGEGT. CDR3 length equals 15 residues.

This clone was counted once. The chain is built from TRBV6-5 and TRBJ2-3; TRBD1 aligns across 7 bases. Germline lookup yields CDR1 MNHEY and CDR2 SVGAGI. There are 15 residues in the CDR3. The V and J ends lost 2 bases and 2 bases, in that order; junction bases with no gene match: 4. CDR3 loop: CASSYRGPITDTQYF. The DNA for the CDR3 is TGTGCCAGCAGTTACAGGGGGCCCATCACAGATACGCAGTATTTT.

Only a few counts were recorded for this clone. The chain is built from TRBV5-1 and TRBJ1-3, with TRBD1 identical over 9 bases. Germline assignment: CDR1 SGHRS and CDR2 YFSETQ. This CDR3 spans 16 amino acids. V dropped 2 bases and J dropped 1; count of bases not matched to a gene: 4. The CDR3 loop reads CASSLQGARSGNTIYF. CDR3 sequence (DNA): TGCGCCAGCAGCTTACAGGGGGCGAGGTCTGGAAACACCATATATTTT.

J is TRBJ2-7 and V is TRBV11-3; 9 bases match TRBD2. The CDR3 is 16 amino acids. Germline lookup yields CDR1 SGHNT and CDR2 YENEEA. V shed 1 base and J 1 base; nucleotides not matched to a gene: 5. CDR3 coding DNA: TGTGCCAGCAGCTTAGTCTGGCGGGGGGGATCCTACGAGCAGTACTTC. Translation: CASSLVWRGGSYEQYF.

The chain employs TRBV2 and TRBJ2-7, with TRBD1 matching over 7 bases. The V and J ends lost 5 bases and 2 bases, in that order; junction bases with no gene match: 6. There are 14 residues in the CDR3. CDR1 is SNHLY, CDR2 FYNNEI, per germline. The CDR3 spells CASSRTGGTYEQYF. The CDR3 DNA reads as TGTGCCAGCAGTCGGACAGGTGGAACCTACGAGCAGTACTTC.